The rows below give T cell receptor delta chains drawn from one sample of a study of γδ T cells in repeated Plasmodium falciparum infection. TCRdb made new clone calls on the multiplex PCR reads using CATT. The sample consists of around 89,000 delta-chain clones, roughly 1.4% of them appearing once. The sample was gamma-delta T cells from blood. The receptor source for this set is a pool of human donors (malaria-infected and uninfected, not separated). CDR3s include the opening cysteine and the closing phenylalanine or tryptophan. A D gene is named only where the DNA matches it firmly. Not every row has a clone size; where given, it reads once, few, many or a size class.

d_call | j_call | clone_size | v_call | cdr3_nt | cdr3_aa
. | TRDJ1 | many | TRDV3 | TGTGCCTACGGTACCCACTTCCGAACGGGGGGCCGACTGGTTAAACTCATCTTT | CAYGTHFRTGGRLVKLIF
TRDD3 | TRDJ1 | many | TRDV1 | TGTGCTCTTGGGGTCCCCATTTCCCGTACTGGGGGCCACTGCTGCGATAAACTCATCTTT | CALGVPISRTGGHCCDKLIF
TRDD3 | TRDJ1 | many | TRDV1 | TGTGCTCTTGGGGAATCAACTGGGGGACACACCGATAAACTCATCTTT | CALGESTGGHTDKLIF
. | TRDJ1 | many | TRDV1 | TGTGCTCTTGGGGAAAGTGCTTGTGAGCCTGACACCGATAAACTCATCTTT | CALGESACEPDTDKLIF
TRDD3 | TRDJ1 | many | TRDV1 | TGTGCTCTTGGGGAACCATTTTCTGACTGGGGGATGTACACCGATAAACTCATCTTT | CALGEPFSDWGMYTDKLIF
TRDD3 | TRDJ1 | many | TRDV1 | TGTGCTCTTGGGGAACGGGTGAATCCCCACTGGGGGATACCCATCTACACCGATAAACTCATCTTT | CALGERVNPHWGIPIYTDKLIF
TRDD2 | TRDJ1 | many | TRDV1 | TGTGCTCTTGGGGAAGGCCTTCCTACGGGGGGATTTAGCCCCTACGATAAACTCATCTTT | CALGEGLPTGGFSPYDKLIF
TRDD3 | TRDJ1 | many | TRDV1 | TGTGCTCTTGGGGAACTAGTACCTGGGCCTAACTGGGGGCACCTGGTGGGACTCATCTTT | CALGELVPGPNWGHLVGLIF
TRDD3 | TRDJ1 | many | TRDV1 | TGTGCTCTTGGGGCTCTGGTTTACGCCGGGGGGATTATGACCGATAAACTCATCTTT | CALGALVYAGGIMTDKLIF
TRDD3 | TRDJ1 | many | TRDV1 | TGTGCTCTTGGGGAACTGGGGCTTCTTCCTACGTCTGGGGGATACAAACTCATCTTT | CALGELGLLPTSGGYKLIF
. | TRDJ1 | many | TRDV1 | TGTGCTCTTGGGGACGGATTTTTTGGGATTCCTCTGGGGCCCGATAAACTCATCTTT | CALGDGFFGIPLGPDKLIF
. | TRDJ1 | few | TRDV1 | TGTGCCCTTGGGGCAAAACCCTTTGGGAGATATGCCGTGAATAAACTCATCTTT | CALGAKPFGRYAVNKLIF
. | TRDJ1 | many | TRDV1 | TGTGCTCTTGGGGAACTGGGGGGTTCCGGAGAGTACACCGATAAACTCATCTTT | CALGELGGSGEYTDKLIF
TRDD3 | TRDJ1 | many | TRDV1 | TGTGCTCTTGGGGAACGGGGGCCTTCCCACATACCCGGACTGGGGGATACCGATAAACTCATCTTT | CALGERGPSHIPGLGDTDKLIF
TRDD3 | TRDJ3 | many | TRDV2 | TGTGCCTGTGACACCGCTGGGGGATTTTGGGACACCCGACAGATGTTTTTC | CACDTAGGFWDTRQMFF
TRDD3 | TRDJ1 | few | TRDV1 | TGTGCTCTTGGGGGACTAAGCGGCTTCCTCCAATACTGGGGGTTTATGCCCCGGGATAGACTCATCTTT | CALGGLSGFLQYWGFMPRDRLIF
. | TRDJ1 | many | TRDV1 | TGTGCTCTTGGGGAAACTACGAAGGTGGGGTTGTACACCGATAAACTCATCTTT | CALGETTKVGLYTDKLIF
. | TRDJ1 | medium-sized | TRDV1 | TGTGCTCTTGGGGTTTATATAGAGGATACCGATAAACTCATCTTT | CALGVYIEDTDKLIF
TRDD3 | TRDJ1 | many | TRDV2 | TGTGCCTGTGACACCGGGGGGATAACCGATAAACTCATCTTT | CACDTGGITDKLIF
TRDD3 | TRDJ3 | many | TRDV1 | TGTGCTCTTGGGGAACCGTACTGGGGGCCCAGCTCCTGGGACACCCGACAGATGTTTTTC | CALGEPYWGPSSWDTRQMFF
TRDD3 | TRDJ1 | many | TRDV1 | TGTGCTCTTGGGGAACTCGGCCTTCCTCACTGGGGGATTCCGAGGACCGATAAACTCATCTTT | CALGELGLPHWGIPRTDKLIF
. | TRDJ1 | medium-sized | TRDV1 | TGTGCTCTTGGGGAACTTCAAATTCCTTCCTACGTCTTTCGAGGGGGATACGATTACCGACTCACCGATAAACTCATCTTT | CALGELQIPSYVFRGGYDYRLTDKLIF
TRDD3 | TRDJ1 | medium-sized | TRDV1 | TGTGCTCTTGGGGAACTAGTCCTACATTACTGGGGGACGTACACCGATAAACTCATCTTT | CALGELVLHYWGTYTDKLIF
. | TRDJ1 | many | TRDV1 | TGTGCTCTTGGGCCCCCGAACATCTCCAATACTGGGTCGCAAGGGTGGGGGCAAACCGATAAACTCATCTTT | CALGPPNISNTGSQGWGQTDKLIF
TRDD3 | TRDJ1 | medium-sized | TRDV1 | TGTGCTCTTGGGGAACCTTTAAGGGATACGTGGCAGGCCGATAAACTCATCTTT | CALGEPLRDTWQADKLIF
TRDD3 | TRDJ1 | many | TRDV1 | TGTGCTCTGGGGGATACGCGCACCGATAAACTCATCTTT | CALGDTRTDKLIF
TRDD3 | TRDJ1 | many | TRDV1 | TGTGCTCTTGGGGAATATCTACCCCCGTACTGGGGGATACGGGGAAAACTCATCTTT | CALGEYLPPYWGIRGKLIF
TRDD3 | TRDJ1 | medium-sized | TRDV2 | TGTGCCTGTGACACGTACTGGGGGCCATCGGGCGATAAACTCATCTTT | CACDTYWGPSGDKLIF
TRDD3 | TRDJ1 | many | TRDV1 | TGTGCTCTTGGGGAAGTACCCTCGTACTGGGGGATTCCCGACACCGATAAACTCATCTTT | CALGEVPSYWGIPDTDKLIF
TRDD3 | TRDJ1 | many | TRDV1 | TGTGCTCTTGGGGCTCCCTACCTGAACTGGGGACGGTCCGATAAACTCATCTTT | CALGAPYLNWGRSDKLIF
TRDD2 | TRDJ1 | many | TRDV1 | TGTGCTCTTGGGGAGCCGGCCTTCCTACCGTACGAGAGCGATAAACTCATCTTT | CALGEPAFLPYESDKLIF
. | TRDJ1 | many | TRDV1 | TGTGCTCTTGGGGAAGGAATCCTACCTTTACTGGGGCCCCGAAGGCCACTCATCTTT | CALGEGILPLLGPRRPLIF
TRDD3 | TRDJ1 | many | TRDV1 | TGTGCTCTTGGGGAGACATTCCTATATCGTACTGGGGGATACGTGTACACCGATAAACTCATCTTT | CALGETFLYRTGGYVYTDKLIF
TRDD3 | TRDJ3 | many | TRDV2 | TGTGCCTGTGACGGAAACTGGGGGATTCCCCGACAGATGTTTTTC | CACDGNWGIPRQMFF
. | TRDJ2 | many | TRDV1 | TGTGCTCTTGGGGAACCCTACCCATCTCCAATTCCGACATCTCCGGCCCCCCATTTGACAGCACAACTCTTCTTT | CALGEPYPSPIPTSPAPHLTAQLFF
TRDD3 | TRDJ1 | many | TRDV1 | TGTGCTCTTGGGGAACCCTTATATCTGGGGGTCCACACCGGTAAACTCATCTTT | CALGEPLYLGVHTGKLIF
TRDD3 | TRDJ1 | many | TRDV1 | TGTGCTCTTGGGGAACCCCACTACGCCCTGGGGGACACCGATAAACTCATCTTT | CALGEPHYALGDTDKLIF
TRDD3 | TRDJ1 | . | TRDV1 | TGTGCTCTTGGGGATTTACTGCGCCAACTGGGGGATACGCGGGACACCGATAAACTCATCTTT | CALGDLLRQLGDTRDTDKLIF
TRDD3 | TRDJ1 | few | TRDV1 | TGTGCTCTTGGGGAGCGGTGCTACGGGGATGGGGGAATAGGCCGCCGCCCCCGGCCCCCCGGCGGGGCCGTCACCGATAAACTCATCTTT | CALGERCYGDGGIGRRPRPPGGAVTDKLIF
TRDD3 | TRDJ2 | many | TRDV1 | TGTGCTCTTGGGGAACTGGCCTGGCTTCCCCCATCCTGGGGGACCCCCTCGCTGACAGCACAACTCTTCTTT | CALGELAWLPPSWGTPSLTAQLFF
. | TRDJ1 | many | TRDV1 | TGTGCTCTTGGGGATCCTATTCTTCCCCCCGGGGACCGGTACACCGATAAACTCATCTTT | CALGDPILPPGDRYTDKLIF
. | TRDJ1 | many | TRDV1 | TGTGCTCTTGGGGAACTCCAATTCCTATACGCTTGGGGGACCGAGTACACCGATAAACTCATCTTT | CALGELQFLYAWGTEYTDKLIF
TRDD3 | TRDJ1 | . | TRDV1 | TGTGCTCTTGGGGAACGAAGGCTTCCCAAACCCCGGGACCTGGGGGATACGAGGGGTAAACTCATCTTT | CALGERRLPKPRDLGDTRGKLIF
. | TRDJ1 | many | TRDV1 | TGTGCTCTTGGGGAACTACGTCGGGGGGACGCCGTGGGCACCGATAAACTCATCTTT | CALGELRRGDAVGTDKLIF
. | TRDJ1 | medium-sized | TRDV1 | TGTGCTCTTGGGGAATCACCTTCTTCGTCTACCGATAAACTCATCTTT | CALGESPSSSTDKLIF
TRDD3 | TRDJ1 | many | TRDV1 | TGTGCTCTTGGGGAGCACGACCCGCGTACTGGGGTTCACCCGTACACCGATAAACTCATCTTT | CALGEHDPRTGVHPYTDKLIF
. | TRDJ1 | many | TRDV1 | TGTGCTCTTGGGGCAATCACCGGCTCTTCCTCACATACCCCGTACACCGATAAACTCATCTTT | CALGAITGSSSHTPYTDKLIF
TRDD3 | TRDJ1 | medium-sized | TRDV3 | TGTGCCTTTAGCAACCTGCTACTGGGGGATACCAAACTCATCTTT | CAFSNLLLGDTKLIF